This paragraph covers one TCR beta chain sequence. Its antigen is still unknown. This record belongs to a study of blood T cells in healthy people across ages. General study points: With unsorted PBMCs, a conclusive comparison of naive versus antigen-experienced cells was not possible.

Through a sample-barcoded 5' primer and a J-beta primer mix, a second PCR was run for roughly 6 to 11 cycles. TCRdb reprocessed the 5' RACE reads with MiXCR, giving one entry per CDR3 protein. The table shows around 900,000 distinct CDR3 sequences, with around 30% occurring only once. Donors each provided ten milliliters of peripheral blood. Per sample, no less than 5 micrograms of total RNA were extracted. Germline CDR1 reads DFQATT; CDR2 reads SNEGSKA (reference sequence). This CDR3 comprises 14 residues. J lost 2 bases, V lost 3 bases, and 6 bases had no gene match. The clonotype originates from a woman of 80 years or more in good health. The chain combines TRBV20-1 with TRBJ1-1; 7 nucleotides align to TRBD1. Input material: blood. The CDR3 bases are TGCAGTGCTAGCCTGGGGACAGCAAACACTGAAGCTTTCTTT. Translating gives CSASLGTANTEAFF.